These T cell receptor beta chains were read from a single sample in a study of blood T cell repertoires in COVID-19. TCRdb's table, derived via immunoSEQ multiplex PCR, lists solely in-frame clones and lacks some. Counted here are 29,000 or so clones, about 88% occurring once; the ten biggest clones make up approximately 12%. Sequenced sample: peripheral blood. These receptor sequences come from a human donor in a cohort sampled during active COVID-19. The donor label of this sample is uncertain. CDR3s include the opening cysteine and the closing phenylalanine or tryptophan. The order of the fields is D gene, V gene, clone size, J gene, CDR3 DNA, CDR3 protein. A D gene is named only where the DNA matches it firmly. Clone size, where shown, is once, few, many, or a class for clones that have expanded.

NA	TRBV7-2	NA	TRBJ2-2	TGTGCCAGCAGTCGGGTCAGGGACTCTTCGAACACCGGGGAGCTGTTTTTT	CASSRVRDSSNTGELFF
TRBD2	TRBV4-1	NA	TRBJ2-5	TGCGCCAGCAGCCAAGATTCGACTAGCGGCAGAGGTGGGACCCAGTACTTC	CASSQDSTSGRGGTQYF
TRBD2	TRBV6-6	NA	TRBJ2-1	TGTGCCAGCAGTTACCGGACTAGCTACAATGAGCAGTTCTTC	CASSYRTSYNEQFF
TRBD2	TRBV5-4	NA	TRBJ2-3	TGTGCCAGCAGCTTGGTTGCTAGCGGGAGTACGCAGTATTTT	CASSLVASGSTQYF
NA	TRBV20-1	once	TRBJ2-7	TGCAGTGCTAGTATGGTTGGGGGACTCGTCTACGAGCAGTACTTC	CSASMVGGLVYEQYF
NA	TRBV5-1	NA	TRBJ1-1	TGCGCCAGCAGCTTGGGACCGGGAGAGAACGCTGAAGCTTTCTTT	CASSLGPGENAEAFF
NA	TRBV4-2	NA	TRBJ2-3	TGTGCCAGCAGCCAAGGGCGGGCAGGCTCGCAGTATTTT	CASSQGRAGSQYF
TRBD2	TRBV18	NA	TRBJ2-7	TGTGCCAGCTCACCAGAGTCGGGGACTAAAGGGGCTTACGAGCAGTACTTC	CASSPESGTKGAYEQYF
NA	TRBV28	NA	TRBJ1-4	TGTGCCAGCAGTTTGGGCGCTAATGAAAAACTGTTTTTT	CASSLGANEKLFF
NA	TRBV28	NA	TRBJ1-2	TGTGCCACCTCTAAAACCACAGGGAACTATGGCTACACCTTC	CATSKTTGNYGYTF
NA	TRBV9	NA	TRBJ2-7	TGTGCCAGCAGCGTAGGCAAGGGGACCTACGAGCAGTACTTC	CASSVGKGTYEQYF
TRBD2	TRBV19	NA	TRBJ2-1	TGTGCCAGTAGTATAAGAGCGGGAGGGCATAAGGATGAGCAGTTCTTC	CASSIRAGGHKDEQFF
TRBD1	TRBV19	NA	TRBJ2-1	TGTGCCAGTAGCCCAACCCCCCCGGGACAGGACTACAATGAGCAGTTCTTC	CASSPTPPGQDYNEQFF
NA	TRBV6-6	NA	TRBJ1-2	TGTGCCAGCAGCCGAGAGGACTATGGCTACACCTTC	CASSREDYGYTF
TRBD1	TRBV9	NA	TRBJ2-7	TGTGCCAGCAGCCCCAGACAGGGGGCGATTGTCTACGAGCAGTACTTC	CASSPRQGAIVYEQYF
TRBD2	TRBV5-1	NA	TRBJ2-5	TGCGCCAGCAGCGGGGGCCGGGGACTAGCGGGAGGGTCTGCAGAGACCCAGTACTTC	CASSGGRGLAGGSAETQYF
TRBD2	TRBV5-4	NA	TRBJ2-5	TGTGCCAGCAGCCGGAGCTCTAGCGGGGCCCAAGAGACCCAGTACTTC	CASSRSSSGAQETQYF
NA	TRBV6-4	few	TRBJ1-2	TGTGCCAGCAGTGACTCGAACAGGCTCTATGGCTACACCTTC	CASSDSNRLYGYTF
NA	TRBV27	NA	TRBJ2-2	TGTGCCAGCAGTTTAACAGGGCCGAAAGGGGAGCTGTTTTTT	CASSLTGPKGELFF
NA	TRBV30	NA	TRBJ1-4	TGTGCCTGGAGTACAGCCTTTGCAACTAATGAAAAACTGTTTTTT	CAWSTAFATNEKLFF
NA	TRBV2	NA	TRBJ2-6	TGTGCCAGCATTTTCCCCTGGGACACCCTAGACTCTGGGGCCAACGTCCTGACTTTC	CASIFPWDTLDSGANVLTF
NA	TRBV7-6	NA	TRBJ1-4	TGTGCCAGCAGCCCAACAGGTGGAGCTAATGAAAAACTGTTTTTT	CASSPTGGANEKLFF
TRBD2	TRBV4-2	NA	TRBJ2-1	TGTGCCAGCAGCCAAGATTCGGCTAGCGGGAGAAGGGTTCGGTTCTTC	CASSQDSASGRRVRFF
NA	TRBV30	NA	TRBJ1-2	TGTGCCTGGAGTACTCACAGGAACTATGGCTACACCTTC	CAWSTHRNYGYTF
NA	TRBV6-5	once	TRBJ1-1	TGTGCCAGCAGTCCCAGGGGTCCTGAAGCTTTCTTT	CASSPRGPEAFF
TRBD1	TRBV4-2	NA	TRBJ1-1	TGTGCCAGCAGCCCTAACCGACAGGGGACTGAAGCTTTCTTT	CASSPNRQGTEAFF